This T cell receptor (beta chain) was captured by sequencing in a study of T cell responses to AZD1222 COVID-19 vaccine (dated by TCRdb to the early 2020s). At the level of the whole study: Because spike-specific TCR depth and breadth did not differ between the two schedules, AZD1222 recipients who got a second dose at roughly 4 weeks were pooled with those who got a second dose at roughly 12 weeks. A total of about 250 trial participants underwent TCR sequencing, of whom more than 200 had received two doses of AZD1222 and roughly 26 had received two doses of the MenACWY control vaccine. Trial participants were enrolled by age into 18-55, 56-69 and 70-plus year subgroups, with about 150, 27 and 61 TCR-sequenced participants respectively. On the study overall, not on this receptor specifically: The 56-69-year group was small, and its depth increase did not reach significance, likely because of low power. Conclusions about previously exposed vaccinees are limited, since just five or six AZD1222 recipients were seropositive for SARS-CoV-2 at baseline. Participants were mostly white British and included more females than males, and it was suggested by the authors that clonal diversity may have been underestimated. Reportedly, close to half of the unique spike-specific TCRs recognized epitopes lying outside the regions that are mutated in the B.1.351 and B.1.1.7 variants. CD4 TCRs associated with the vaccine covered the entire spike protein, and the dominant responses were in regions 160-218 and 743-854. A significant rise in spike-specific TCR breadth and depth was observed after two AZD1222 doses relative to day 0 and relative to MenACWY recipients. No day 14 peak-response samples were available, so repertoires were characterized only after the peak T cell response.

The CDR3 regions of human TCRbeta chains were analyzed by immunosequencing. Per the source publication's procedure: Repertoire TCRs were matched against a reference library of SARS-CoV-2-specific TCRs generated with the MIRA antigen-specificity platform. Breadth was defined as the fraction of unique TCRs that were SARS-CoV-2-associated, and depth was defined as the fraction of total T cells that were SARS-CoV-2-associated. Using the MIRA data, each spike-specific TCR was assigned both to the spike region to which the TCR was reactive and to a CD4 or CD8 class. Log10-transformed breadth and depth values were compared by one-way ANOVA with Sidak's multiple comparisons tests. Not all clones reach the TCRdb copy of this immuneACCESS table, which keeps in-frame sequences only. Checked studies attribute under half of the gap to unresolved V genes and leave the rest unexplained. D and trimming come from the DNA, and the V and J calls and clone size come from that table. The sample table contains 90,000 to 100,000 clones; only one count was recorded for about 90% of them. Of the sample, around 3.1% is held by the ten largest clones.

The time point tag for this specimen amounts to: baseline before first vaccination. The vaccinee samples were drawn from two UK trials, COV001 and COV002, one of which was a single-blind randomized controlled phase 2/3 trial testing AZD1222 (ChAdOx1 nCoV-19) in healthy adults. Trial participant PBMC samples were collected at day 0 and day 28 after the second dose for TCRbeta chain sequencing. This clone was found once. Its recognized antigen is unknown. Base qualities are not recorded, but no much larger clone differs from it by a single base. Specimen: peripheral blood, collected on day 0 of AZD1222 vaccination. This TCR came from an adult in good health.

The CDR3 in this case is CASSDPGRDPKQYF. The sequenced DNA is TGTGCCAGCAGCGACCCGGGACGGGACCCTAAACAGTACTTC. Here the chain combines TRBV7-3 and TRBJ2-7; the D gene is possibly TRBD1 or TRBD2, with 5 bases matching each. V gives up 5 bases and J gives up 10 bases, and the segment between their germline ends measures 21 bases. CDR1 and CDR2 (SGHTA, FQGTGA) derive from the germline V gene. Spanning cysteine to phenylalanine, the CDR3 consists of 14 amino acids. Of all the DNA, just the CDR3 is kept, 42 bases in frame from base 1.